Shown below are 13 T cell receptor beta chains from a single sample sequenced in a study of CD4+ T cells in melanoma. Profiled with immunoSEQ multiplex PCR; TCRdb holds only in-frame clones, not every one. Among about 54,000 clones, approximately 70% were seen once, and the ten largest hold 4.8%. The specimen sequenced was tumor tissue. The origin of the receptors is a human donor with melanoma.

With regard to this clone: A much larger clone lies a single base off, so this may be a read error. Other nucleotide sequences from this sample produce the same CDR3. The J gene is TRBJ1-5, the V gene TRBV27; 8 nucleotides agree with TRBD1. Germline V gives CDR1 MNHEY, CDR2 SMNVEV (reference sequence). This CDR3 has 15 amino acids. The V segment lost 3 bases and the J segment 6 bases; nucleotides outside the gene matches: 7. CDR3 region: CASSFGQGTSQPQHF. CDR3 nucleotide sequence: TGTGCCAGCAGTTTCGGACAGGGAACTTCTCAGCCCCAGCATTTT.

The chain employs TRBV14 and TRBJ2-3; a weak D match, TRBD2 (6 bases). Per the germline V gene, CDR1 is SGHDN and CDR2 is FVKESK. Trimming removed 3 bases at V and 6 bases at J, with 7 bases between. The CDR3 loop spans 12 amino acids. In DNA form, the CDR3 reads TGTGCCAGCAGCCAGGGGAGGGATACGCAGTATTTT. This sequence encodes CASSQGRDTQYF.

The genes are TRBV2 and TRBJ2-2, with D perhaps matching TRBD2 (6 bases). The germline CDR1 and CDR2 sequences are SNHLY and FYNNEI. This CDR3 comprises 15 residues. For the CDR3, the DNA is TGTGCTACCTCCCCAGTGGTAGCGGTCACCGGGGAGCTGTTTTTT. This gives the protein CATSPVVAVTGELFF.

This clone was detected once. V gene TRBV5-4 combines with J gene TRBJ2-3; no reliable D call. Germline loops: CDR1 SGHNT, CDR2 YYREEE (reference sequence). The CDR3 is 12 residues long. The V end lost 1 base, the J end lost 6 bases, and 6 bases lay between the germline ends. CDR3 sequence: CASSLIFDTQYF. The CDR3 bases are TGTGCCAGCAGCTTGATTTTCGATACGCAGTATTTT.

The rearrangement links TRBV7-2 to TRBJ1-1; 10 nucleotides agree with TRBD1. V lost 6 bases, J lost 7 bases, and 5 bases stayed unmatched. Germline CDR1 is SGHTA and CDR2 is FQGNSA. The CDR3 has 13 amino acids. The CDR3 region is CASRQDRGSEAFF. The CDR3 DNA sequence: TGTGCCAGCAGGCAGGACAGGGGGAGTGAAGCTTTCTTT.

The J gene is TRBJ2-1, the V gene TRBV7-8, with 13 bases fitting TRBD2. Germline V lookup: CDR1 SGHVS, CDR2 FQNEAQ. V was clipped by 1 base and J by 4 bases; unmatched bases: 7. The CDR3 is 18 amino acids. The CDR3 is CASSLVRGLAGHYNEQFF. The CDR3 coding sequence is TGTGCCAGCAGCTTAGTAAGGGGACTAGCGGGGCATTACAATGAGCAGTTCTTC.

The V gene is TRBV6-1, the J gene TRBJ2-7, with D perhaps being TRBD1 or TRBD2 (5 bases each). The germline V gene encodes CDR1 MNHNS and CDR2 SASEGT. The CDR3 consists of 15 residues. Between the trimmed V and J ends, which lost 0 bases and 4 bases, there was a span of 13 bases. CDR3 bases: TGTGCCAGCAGTGAAGCGGGTAGCTGGGGGTACGAGCAGTACTTC. Translated: CASSEAGSWGYEQYF.

The rearrangement links TRBV5-1 to TRBJ2-7; D possibly corresponds to TRBD1 (5 bases). Germline V gene lookup returns CDR1 SGHRS and CDR2 YFSETQ. V lost 1 base and J 0 bases, leaving 14 bases between the germline ends. This CDR3 contains 16 residues. The CDR3 region has the DNA TGCGCCAGCAGCTTGTGGGGCAGTGGTAGCTCCTACGAGCAGTACTTC. It is translated as CASSLWGSGSSYEQYF. Full variable domain (rest looked up from reference TRBV5-1 and TRBJ2-7): KAGVTQTPRYLIKTRGQQVTLSCSPISGHRSVSWYQQTPGQGLQFLFEYFSETQRNKGNFPGRFSGRQFSNSRSEMNVSTLELGDSALYLCASSLWGSGSSYEQYFGPGTRLTVT.

The V and J genes are TRBV12-5 and TRBJ1-2; 7 positions agree with TRBD1. The CDR3 totals 18 residues. With V trimmed by 0 bases and J by 3 bases, 13 bases remained unmatched. CDR1 is LGHNT and CDR2 is FRNRAP in the germline V gene. The CDR3 sequence is CASGLVLGEGQKDYGYTF. As DNA, the CDR3 is TGTGCTAGTGGTTTGGTGTTGGGTGAGGGACAGAAGGACTATGGCTACACCTTC.

This clone was seen more than once but under ten times. J is TRBJ2-2 and V is TRBV7-9, with 7 bases that match TRBD2. Germline V gene data show CDR1 as SEHNR and CDR2 as FQNEAQ (reference sequence). The CDR3 contains 19 residues. Unmatched junction bases numbered 20, after V lost 4 bases and J lost 6 bases. The CDR3 bases are TGTGCCAGCAGCTCCGCGTCTATTAGTCGGGGGGAGGCCCCCGGGGAGCTGTTTTTT. The encoded protein is CASSSASISRGEAPGELFF.

This chain uses TRBV5-4 with TRBJ2-3; 7 bases fit TRBD2. The CDR3 extends over 15 amino acids. Germline V lookup: CDR1 SGHNT, CDR2 YYREEE (reference sequence). The V segment lost 4 bases and the J segment 1 base; nucleotides outside the gene matches: 6. The CDR3 DNA is TGTGCCAGCAGCCCCGAGCGGGGAGGCACAGATACGCAGTATTTT. This gives the protein CASSPERGGTDTQYF. Drawing the rest from reference TRBV5-4 and TRBJ2-3, the complete variable domain is ETGVTQSPTHLIKTRGQQVTLRCSSQSGHNTVSWYQQALGQGPQFIFQYYREEENGRGNFPPRFSGLQFPNYSSELNVNALELDDSALYLCASSPERGGTDTQYFGPGTRLTVL.

The chain has TRBV7-8 and TRBJ2-7; 8 bases line up with TRBD1. With 2 bases clipped from V and 1 base from J, the junction kept 4 bases outside the gene matches. The germline CDR1 and CDR2 sequences are SGHVS and FQNEAQ. CDR3 length: 15 residues. Written as DNA, the CDR3 is TGTGCCAGCAGCTTAAGGACAGGGACGTCCTACGAGCAGTACTTC. Encoded protein: CASSLRTGTSYEQYF.

As concerns this clone: At one end the junction does not follow the germline gene, possibly because of a read error. V usage is TRBV7-6 and J usage is TRBJ1-3; D remains ambiguous. Germline assignment: CDR1 SGHVS and CDR2 FNYEAQ. The CDR3 sequence is 16 residues long. CDR3 protein: CTSSNALKDSGNTIYF. In DNA, the CDR3 is TGTACCAGCAGCAACGCCTTAAAGGACTCTGGAAACACCATATATTTT.